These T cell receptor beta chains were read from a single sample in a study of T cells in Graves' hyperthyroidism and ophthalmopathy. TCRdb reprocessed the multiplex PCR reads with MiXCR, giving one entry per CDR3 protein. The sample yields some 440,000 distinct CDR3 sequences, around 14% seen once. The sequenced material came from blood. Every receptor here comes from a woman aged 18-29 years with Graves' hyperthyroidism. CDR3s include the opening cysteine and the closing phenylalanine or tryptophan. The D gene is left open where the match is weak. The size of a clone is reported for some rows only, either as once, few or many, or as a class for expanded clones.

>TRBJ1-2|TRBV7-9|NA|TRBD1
CASNLDRGLMDGYTF
TGTGCCAGCAACCTCGACAGGGGGCTAATGGATGGCTACACCTTC
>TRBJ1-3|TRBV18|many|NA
CASSPDRGDTIYF
TGTGCCAGCTCACCGGACCGGGGTGACACCATATATTTT
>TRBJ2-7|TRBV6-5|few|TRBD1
CASSYAGTGTSPQYF
TGTGCCAGCAGTTACGCCGGGACAGGGACCTCTCCGCAGTACTTC
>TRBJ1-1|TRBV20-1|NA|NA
CSARTRASVSSEAFF
TGCAGTGCGAGGACTCGGGCTTCGGTTTCCTCTGAAGCTTTCTTT
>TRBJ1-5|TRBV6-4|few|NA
CASSEGGLQHF
TGTGCCAGCAGTGAAGGAGGGCTCCAGCATTTT
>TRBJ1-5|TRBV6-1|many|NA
CASKRVEGNQPQHF
TGTGCCAGCAAGCGGGTGGAGGGCAATCAGCCCCAGCATTTT
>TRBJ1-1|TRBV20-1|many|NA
CSAKNHLKAEGMNTEAFF
TGCAGTGCTAAGAACCACCTAAAGGCTGAAGGAATGAACACTGAAGCTTTCTTT
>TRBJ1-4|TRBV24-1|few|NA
CATSDPSAGFGEKLFF
TGTGCCACCAGTGACCCCTCAGCAGGGTTTGGAGAGAAACTGTTTTTT
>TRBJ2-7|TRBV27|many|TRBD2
CASKVAAGGFYEQYF
TGTGCCAGCAAGGTGGCAGCGGGAGGGTTCTACGAGCAGTACTTC
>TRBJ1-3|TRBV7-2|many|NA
CASSLAGGSSGNTIYF
TGTGCCAGCAGCTTAGCCGGCGGAAGCTCTGGAAACACCATATATTTT
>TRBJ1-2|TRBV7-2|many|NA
CASSLRQLDRYGYTF
TGTGCCAGCAGCTTAAGGCAGCTAGATCGGTATGGCTACACCTTC
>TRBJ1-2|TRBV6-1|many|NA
CASSYGGNYGYTF
TGTGCCAGCAGTTACGGGGGAAACTATGGCTACACCTTC
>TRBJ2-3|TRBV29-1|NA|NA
CSVAGDTDTQYF
TGCAGCGTTGCGGGGGACACAGATACGCAGTATTTT
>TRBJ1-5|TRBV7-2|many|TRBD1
CASSFQRGRGDQPQHF
TGTGCCAGCAGCTTCCAAAGGGGGCGCGGCGATCAGCCCCAGCATTTT
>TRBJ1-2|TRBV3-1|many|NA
CASSQPGRNYGYTF
TGTGCCAGCAGCCAACCGGGACGAAACTATGGCTACACCTTC
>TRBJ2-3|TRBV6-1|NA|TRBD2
CASSRWTSGVDTQYF
TGTGCCAGCAGTCGCTGGACTAGCGGGGTTGATACGCAGTATTTT
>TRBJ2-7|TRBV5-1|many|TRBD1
CASRPGTGYEQYF
TGCGCCAGCAGACCCGGGACAGGCTACGAGCAGTACTTC
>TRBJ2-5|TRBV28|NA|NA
CASSLSQTKLETQYF
TGTGCCAGCAGTTTATCGCAGACAAAACTAGAGACCCAGTACTTC
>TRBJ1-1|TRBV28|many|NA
CASGGITEAFF
TGTGCCAGCGGGGGGATCACTGAAGCTTTCTTT
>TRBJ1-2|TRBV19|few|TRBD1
CASSPPPGTGPYGYTF
TGTGCCAGTAGTCCCCCACCCGGGACAGGCCCCTATGGCTACACCTTC
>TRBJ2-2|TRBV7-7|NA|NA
CASSLRGPGGELFF
TGTGCTAGCAGCTTGAGAGGGCCCGGCGGGGAGCTGTTTTTT
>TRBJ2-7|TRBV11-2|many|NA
CASSLGAWEQYF
TGTGCCAGCAGCTTGGGGGCCTGGGAGCAGTACTTC
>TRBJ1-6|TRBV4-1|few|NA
CASSQDLGGISFTSPLHF
TGCGCCAGCAGCCAAGATCTCGGGGGAATATCCTTTACATCGCCCCTCCACTTT